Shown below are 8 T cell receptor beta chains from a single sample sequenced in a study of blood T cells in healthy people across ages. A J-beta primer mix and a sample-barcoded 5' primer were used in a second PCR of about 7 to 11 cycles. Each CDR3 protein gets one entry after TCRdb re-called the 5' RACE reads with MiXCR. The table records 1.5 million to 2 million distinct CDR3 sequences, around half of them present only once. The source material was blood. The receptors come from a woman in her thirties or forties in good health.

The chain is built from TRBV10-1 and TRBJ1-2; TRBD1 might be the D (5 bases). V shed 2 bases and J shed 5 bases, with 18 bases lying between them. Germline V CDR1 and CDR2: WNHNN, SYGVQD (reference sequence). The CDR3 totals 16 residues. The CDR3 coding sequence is TGCGCCAGCAGTGAGGATCGAGGGGTTCCCGATTATGGCTACACCTTC. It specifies CASSEDRGVPDYGYTF.

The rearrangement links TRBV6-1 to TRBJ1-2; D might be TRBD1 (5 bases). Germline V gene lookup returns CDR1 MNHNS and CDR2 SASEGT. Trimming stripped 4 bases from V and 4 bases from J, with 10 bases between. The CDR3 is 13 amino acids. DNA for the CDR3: TGTGCCAGCAGTGCGGGACTGATCTATGGCTACACCTTC. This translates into CASSAGLIYGYTF.

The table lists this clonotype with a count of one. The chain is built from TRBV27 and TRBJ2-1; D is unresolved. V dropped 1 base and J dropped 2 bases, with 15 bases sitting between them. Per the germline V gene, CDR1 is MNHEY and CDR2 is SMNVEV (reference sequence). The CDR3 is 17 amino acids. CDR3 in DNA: TGTGCCAGCAGTTTATTTTCTGGGTACGACGCCTACAATGAGCAGTTCTTC. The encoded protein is CASSLFSGYDAYNEQFF.

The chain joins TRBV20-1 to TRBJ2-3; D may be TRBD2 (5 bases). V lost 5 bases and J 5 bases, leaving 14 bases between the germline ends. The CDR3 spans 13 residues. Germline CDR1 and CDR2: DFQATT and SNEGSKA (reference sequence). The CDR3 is CSAQVVRGDTQYF. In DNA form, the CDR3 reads TGCAGTGCTCAGGTGGTACGGGGAGATACGCAGTATTTT.

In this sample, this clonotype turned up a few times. The CDR3 spells CASSVGGEFATDTQYF. CDR3 sequence (DNA): TGTGCCAGCAGCGTAGGAGGGGAGTTTGCCACAGATACGCAGTATTTT. V gene TRBV9 combines with J gene TRBJ2-3; D may correspond to TRBD1 or TRBD2 (5 bases each). The germline V gene encodes CDR1 SGDLS and CDR2 YYNGEE. The V and J ends lost 0 bases and 2 bases respectively, with 13 bases between them. This CDR3 is 16 amino acids long.

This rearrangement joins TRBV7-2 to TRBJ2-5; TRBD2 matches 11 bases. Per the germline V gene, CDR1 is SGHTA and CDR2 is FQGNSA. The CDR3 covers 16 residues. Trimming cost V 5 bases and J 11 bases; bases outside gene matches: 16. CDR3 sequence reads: CASSSWVAGGSQVQYF. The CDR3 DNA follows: TGTGCCAGCAGCAGCTGGGTAGCGGGGGGGTCGCAGGTGCAGTACTTC.

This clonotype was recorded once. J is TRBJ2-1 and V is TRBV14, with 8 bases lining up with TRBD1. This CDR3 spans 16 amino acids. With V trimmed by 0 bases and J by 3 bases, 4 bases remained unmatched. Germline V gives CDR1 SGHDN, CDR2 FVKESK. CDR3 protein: CASSQDSDRDYNEQFF. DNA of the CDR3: TGTGCCAGCAGCCAAGATTCGGACAGGGACTACAATGAGCAGTTCTTC. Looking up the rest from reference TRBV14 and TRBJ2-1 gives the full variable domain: EAGVTQFPSHSVIEKGQTVTLRCDPISGHDNLYWYRRVMGKEIKFLLHFVKESKQDESGMPNNRFLAERTGGTYSTLKVQPAELEDSGVYFCASSQDSDRDYNEQFFGPGTRLTVL.

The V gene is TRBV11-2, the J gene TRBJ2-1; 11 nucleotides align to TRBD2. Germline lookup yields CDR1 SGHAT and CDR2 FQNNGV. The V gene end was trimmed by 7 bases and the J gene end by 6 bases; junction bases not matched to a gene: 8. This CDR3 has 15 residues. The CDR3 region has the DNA TGTGCCAGCACCCGGGAAGGACTAGCGGGCAATGAGCAGTTCTTC. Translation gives CASTREGLAGNEQFF. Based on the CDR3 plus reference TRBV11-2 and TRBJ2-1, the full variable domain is EAGVAQSPRYKIIEKRQSVAFWCNPISGHATLYWYQQILGQGPKLLIQFQNNGVVDDSQLPKDRFSAERLKGVDSTLKIQPAKLEDSAVYLCASTREGLAGNEQFFGPGTRLTVL.